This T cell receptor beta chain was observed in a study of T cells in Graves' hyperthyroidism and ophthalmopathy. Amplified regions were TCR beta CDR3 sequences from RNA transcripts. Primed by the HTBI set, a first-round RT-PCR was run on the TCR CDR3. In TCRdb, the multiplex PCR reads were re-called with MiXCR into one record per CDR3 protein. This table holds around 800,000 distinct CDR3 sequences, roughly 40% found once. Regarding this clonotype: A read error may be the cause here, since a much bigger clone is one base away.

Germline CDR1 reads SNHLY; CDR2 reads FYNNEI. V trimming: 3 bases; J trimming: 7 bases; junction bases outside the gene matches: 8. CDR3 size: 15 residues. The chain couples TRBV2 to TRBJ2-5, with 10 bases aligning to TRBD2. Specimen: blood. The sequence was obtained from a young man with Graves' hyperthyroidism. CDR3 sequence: CASSDGTSEEGTQYF. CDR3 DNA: TGTGCCAGCAGTGACGGGACTAGCGAAGAAGGGACCCAGTACTTC.